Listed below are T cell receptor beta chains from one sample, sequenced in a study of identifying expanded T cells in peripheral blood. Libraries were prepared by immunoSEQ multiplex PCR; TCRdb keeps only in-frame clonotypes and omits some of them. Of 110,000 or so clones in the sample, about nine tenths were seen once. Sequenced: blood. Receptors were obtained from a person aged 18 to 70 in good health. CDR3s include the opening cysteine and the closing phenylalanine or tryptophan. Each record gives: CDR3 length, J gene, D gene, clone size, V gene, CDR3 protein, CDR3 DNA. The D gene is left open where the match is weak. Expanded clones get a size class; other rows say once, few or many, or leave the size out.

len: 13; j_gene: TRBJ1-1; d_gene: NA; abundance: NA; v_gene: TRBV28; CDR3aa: CASGPGWSTEAFF; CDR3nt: TGTGCCAGCGGGCCGGGTTGGTCAACTGAAGCTTTCTTT
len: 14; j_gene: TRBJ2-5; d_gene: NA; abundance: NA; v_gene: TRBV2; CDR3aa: CASSRGSVQETQYF; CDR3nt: TGTGCCAGCAGTCGCGGGTCCGTACAAGAGACCCAGTACTTC
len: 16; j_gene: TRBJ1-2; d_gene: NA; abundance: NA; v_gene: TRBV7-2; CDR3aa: CASSLGPKPDLWGYTF; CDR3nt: TGTGCCAGCAGCTTAGGCCCCAAGCCGGACCTTTGGGGCTACACCTTC
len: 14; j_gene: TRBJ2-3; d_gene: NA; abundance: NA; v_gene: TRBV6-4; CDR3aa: CASSTSGSTDTQYF; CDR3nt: TGTGCCAGCAGTACGAGCGGATCAACAGATACGCAGTATTTT
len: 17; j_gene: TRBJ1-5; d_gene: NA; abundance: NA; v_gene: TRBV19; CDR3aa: CASSMVQGGSGNQPQHF; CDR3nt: TGTGCCAGTAGTATGGTCCAGGGCGGGTCGGGGAATCAGCCCCAGCATTTT
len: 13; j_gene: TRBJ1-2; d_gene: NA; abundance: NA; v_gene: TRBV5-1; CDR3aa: CASSLAQGTGYTF; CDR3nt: TGCGCCAGCAGCTTGGCACAGGGTACCGGCTACACCTTC
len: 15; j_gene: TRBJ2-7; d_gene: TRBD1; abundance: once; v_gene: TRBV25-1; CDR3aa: CASSEWGQGAYEQYF; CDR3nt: TGTGCCAGCAGTGAATGGGGACAGGGGGCCTACGAGCAGTACTTC
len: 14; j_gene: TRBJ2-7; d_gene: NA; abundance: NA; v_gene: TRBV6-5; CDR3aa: CASSLNGGTYEQYF; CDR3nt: TGTGCCAGCAGTTTGAACGGGGGAACCTACGAGCAGTACTTC
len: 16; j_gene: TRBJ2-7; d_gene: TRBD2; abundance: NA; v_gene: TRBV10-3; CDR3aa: CAISDILAGSTYEQYF; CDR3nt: TGTGCCATCAGTGACATACTAGCGGGATCAACCTACGAGCAGTACTTC
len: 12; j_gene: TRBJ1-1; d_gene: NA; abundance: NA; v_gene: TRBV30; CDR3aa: CAWIGVTAVPVF; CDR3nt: TGTGCCTGGATAGGTGTGACAGCCGTTCCGGTCTTT
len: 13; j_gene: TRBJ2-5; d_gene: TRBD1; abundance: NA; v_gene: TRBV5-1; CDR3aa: CASSPTGQETQYF; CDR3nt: TGCGCCAGCAGCCCGACAGGGCAGGAGACCCAGTACTTC
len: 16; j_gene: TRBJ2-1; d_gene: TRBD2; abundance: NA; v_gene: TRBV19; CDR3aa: CASSILGLANNNEQFF; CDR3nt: TGTGCCAGTAGCATCCTAGGACTAGCGAACAACAATGAGCAGTTCTTC
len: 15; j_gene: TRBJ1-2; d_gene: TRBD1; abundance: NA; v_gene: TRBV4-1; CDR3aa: CASSATDRGLGGYTF; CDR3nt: TGCGCCAGCAGCGCGACGGACAGGGGACTTGGTGGCTACACCTTC
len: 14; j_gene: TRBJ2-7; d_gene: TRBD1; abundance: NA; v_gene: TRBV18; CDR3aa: CASSYSGTGDEQYF; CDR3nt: TGTGCCAGCTCATACTCCGGGACAGGGGACGAGCAGTACTTC
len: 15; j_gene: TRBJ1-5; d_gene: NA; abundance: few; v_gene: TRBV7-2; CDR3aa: CASSEDGTRNQPQHF; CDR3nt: TGTGCCAGCAGCGAAGACGGGACAAGAAATCAGCCCCAGCATTTT
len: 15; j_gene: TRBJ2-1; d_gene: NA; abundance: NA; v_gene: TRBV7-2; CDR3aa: CASRNRGYAYNEQFF; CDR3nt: TGTGCCAGCAGGAACCGAGGGTACGCCTACAATGAGCAGTTCTTC
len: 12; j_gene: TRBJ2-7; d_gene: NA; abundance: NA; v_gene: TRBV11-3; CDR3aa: CASSQGTSEQYF; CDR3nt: TGTGCCAGCAGTCAGGGTACCAGCGAGCAGTACTTC
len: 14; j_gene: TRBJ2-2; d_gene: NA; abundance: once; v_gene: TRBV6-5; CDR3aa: CAARNSGITGELFF; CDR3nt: TGTGCCGCTCGTAATTCGGGCATCACCGGGGAGCTGTTTTTT
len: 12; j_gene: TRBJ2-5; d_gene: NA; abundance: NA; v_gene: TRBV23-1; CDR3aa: CARHRVRVTQYF; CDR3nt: TGCGCCAGACACAGGGTAAGGGTGACCCAGTACTTC
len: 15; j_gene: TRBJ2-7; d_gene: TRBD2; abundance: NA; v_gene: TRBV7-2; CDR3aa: CASSLESRGAYEQYF; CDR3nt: TGTGCCAGCAGCTTAGAGTCCCGGGGGGCCTACGAGCAGTACTTC
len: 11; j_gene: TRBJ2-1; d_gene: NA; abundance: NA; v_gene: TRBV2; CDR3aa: CASRLDGEQFF; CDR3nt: TGTGCCAGCAGGTTAGATGGAGAGCAGTTCTTC
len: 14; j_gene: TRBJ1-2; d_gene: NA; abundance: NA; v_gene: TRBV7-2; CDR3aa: CASSLDSSRYGYTF; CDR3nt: TGTGCCAGCAGCTTAGACAGTTCACGGTATGGCTACACCTTC
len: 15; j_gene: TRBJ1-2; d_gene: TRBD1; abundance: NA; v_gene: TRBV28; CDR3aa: CASSFGRQGGYGYTF; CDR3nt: TGTGCCAGCAGTTTTGGTAGACAGGGCGGGTATGGCTACACCTTC
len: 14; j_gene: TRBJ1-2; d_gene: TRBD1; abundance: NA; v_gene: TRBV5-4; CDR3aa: CASSSMTGNYGYTF; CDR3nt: TGTGCCAGCAGCTCGATGACAGGGAACTATGGCTACACCTTC
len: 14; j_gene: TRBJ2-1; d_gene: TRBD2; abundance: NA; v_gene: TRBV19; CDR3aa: CASTWTSGYNEQFF; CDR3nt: TGTGCCAGTACGTGGACTAGCGGCTACAATGAGCAGTTCTTC
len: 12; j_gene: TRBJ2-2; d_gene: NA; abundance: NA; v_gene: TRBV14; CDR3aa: CASSPSTGELFF; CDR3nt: TGTGCCAGCAGCCCGTCCACCGGGGAGCTGTTTTTT
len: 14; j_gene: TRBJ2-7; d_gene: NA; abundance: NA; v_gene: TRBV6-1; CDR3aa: CASSLSGNYFEQYF; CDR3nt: TGTGCCAGCAGTTTGAGCGGAAACTATTTCGAGCAGTACTTC
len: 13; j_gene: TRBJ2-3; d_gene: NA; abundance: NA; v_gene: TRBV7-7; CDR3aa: CASSPTNTDTQYF; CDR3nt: TGTGCCAGCAGCCCTACCAACACAGATACGCAGTATTTT
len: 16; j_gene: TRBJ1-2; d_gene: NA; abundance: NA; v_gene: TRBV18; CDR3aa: CASSPQWGAENYGYTF; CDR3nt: TGTGCCAGCTCACCACAATGGGGCGCAGAGAACTATGGCTACACCTTC
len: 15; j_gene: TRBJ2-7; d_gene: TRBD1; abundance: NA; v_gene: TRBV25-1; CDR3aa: CASSVSTGDVREQYF; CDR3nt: TGTGCCAGCAGTGTATCGACAGGGGACGTGAGAGAGCAGTACTTC
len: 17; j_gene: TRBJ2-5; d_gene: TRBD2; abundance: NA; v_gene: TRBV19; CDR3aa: CASSIRATGLELETQYF; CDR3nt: TGTGCCAGTAGTATAAGGGCAACAGGACTAGAGCTAGAGACCCAGTACTTC
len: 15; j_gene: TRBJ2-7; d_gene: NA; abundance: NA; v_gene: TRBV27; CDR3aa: CASSLTLPRAYEQYF; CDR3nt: TGTGCCAGCAGTTTAACCCTTCCCAGGGCCTACGAGCAGTACTTC